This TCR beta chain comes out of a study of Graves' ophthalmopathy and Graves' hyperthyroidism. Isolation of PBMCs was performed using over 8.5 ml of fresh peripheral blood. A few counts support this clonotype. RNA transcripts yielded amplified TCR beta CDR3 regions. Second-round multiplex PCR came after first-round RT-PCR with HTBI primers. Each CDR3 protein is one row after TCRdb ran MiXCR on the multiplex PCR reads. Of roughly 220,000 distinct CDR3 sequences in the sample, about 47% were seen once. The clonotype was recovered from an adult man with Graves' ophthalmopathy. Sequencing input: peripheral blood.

CDR3 coding DNA: TGTGCCAGCAGTAAACCGGGACAGGGGCTCGAGCAGTACTTC. This codes for CASSKPGQGLEQYF. This chain uses TRBV12-3 or TRBV12-4 with TRBJ2-7; TRBD1 matches 10 bases. V trimming: 5 bases; J trimming: 6 bases; junction bases outside the gene matches: 7. The CDR3 has 14 amino acids.